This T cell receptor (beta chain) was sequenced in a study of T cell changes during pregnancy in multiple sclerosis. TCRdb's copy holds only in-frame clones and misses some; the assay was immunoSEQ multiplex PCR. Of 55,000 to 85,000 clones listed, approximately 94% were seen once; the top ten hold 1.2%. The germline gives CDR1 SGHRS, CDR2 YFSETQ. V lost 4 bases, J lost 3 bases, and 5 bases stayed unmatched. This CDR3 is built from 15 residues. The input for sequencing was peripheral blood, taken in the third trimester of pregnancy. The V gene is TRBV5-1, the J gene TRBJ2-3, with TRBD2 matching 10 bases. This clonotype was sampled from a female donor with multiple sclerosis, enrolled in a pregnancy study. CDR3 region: CASSTRTSGTDTQYF. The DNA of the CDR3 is TGCGCCAGCAGCACGAGGACTAGCGGAACAGATACGCAGTATTTT.